Below are 28 T cell receptor beta chains sequenced from a single sample in a study of blood T cell repertoires in COVID-19. The method was immunoSEQ multiplex PCR; TCRdb's version includes in-frame clones alone and lacks a portion of them. Of about 200,000 clones detected, roughly 84% appear once; the ten largest clones hold about 3.2%. The sample was PBMCs or T cells enriched from blood (not recorded which). The receptors stem from a young woman who had been exposed to COVID-19.

This rearrangement joins TRBV7-9 to TRBJ1-4; a possible D gene is TRBD1 (6 bases). Trimming removed 4 bases at V and 0 bases at J, with 18 bases between. CDR1 and CDR2 (germline): SEHNR, FQNEAQ (reference sequence). The CDR3 is 18 amino acids. The CDR3 coding sequence is TGTGCCAGCAGCTCCAACTATTTGGACAGCGCAACTAATGAAAAACTGTTTTTT. This sequence encodes CASSSNYLDSATNEKLFF. Based on the CDR3 plus reference TRBV7-9 and TRBJ1-4, the full variable domain is DTGVSQNPRHKITKRGQNVTFRCDPISEHNRLYWYRQTLGQGPEFLTYFQNEAQLEKSRLLSDRFSAERPKGSFSTLEIQRTEQGDSAMYLCASSSNYLDSATNEKLFFGSGTQLSVL.

The chain combines TRBV27 with TRBJ2-7, with D possibly TRBD1 on 5 matching bases. CDR1 is MNHEY, CDR2 SMNVEV, per germline (reference sequence). The germline V and J ends were trimmed by 5 bases and 2 bases, with 16 bases remaining between them. The CDR3 is 15 amino acids. CDR3: CASSLDSYQAYEQYF. CDR3 in DNA: TGTGCCAGCAGTCTCGACAGCTACCAAGCCTACGAGCAGTACTTC.

The V gene is TRBV6-6, the J gene TRBJ1-4; D may be TRBD1 (6 bases). The germline V and J ends were trimmed by 6 bases and 5 bases, with 13 bases remaining between them. The CDR3 runs to 14 residues. The V gene's germline CDR1 is MNHNY and CDR2 SVGAGI (reference sequence). The CDR3 nucleotides are TGTGCCAGCAGAGGTCACAGGGAGAATGAAAAACTGTTTTTT. Encoded protein: CASRGHRENEKLFF.

DNA of the CDR3: TGCGCCAGCAGTGAGCCACGCGGGACTAGCGGGGGGGCCTTGTTGGAGACCCAGTACTTC. Amino acid sequence: CASSEPRGTSGGALLETQYF. The V call is TRBV10-2, the J call TRBJ2-5; 16 bases fit TRBD2. CDR1 and CDR2 (germline): WSHSY, SAAADI. V trimming: 2 bases; J trimming: 5 bases; junction bases outside the gene matches: 14. This CDR3 has 20 residues.

This chain connects TRBV13 to TRBJ1-2; possible D gene TRBD1, 5 bases. There are 16 residues in the CDR3. The germline V gene has CDR1 PRHDT and CDR2 FYEKMQ (reference sequence). Trimming cost V 4 bases and J 7 bases, with 22 bases left between them. CDR3 DNA sequence: TGTGCCAGCAGCTCTACCCAATCTGCTCGGGGGAGTGGCTACACCTTC. It translates to CASSSTQSARGSGYTF.

The DNA for the CDR3 is TGTGCCACCACTCGCACCCTAGCGGGAATAATAAGCACAGATACGCAGTATTTT. It translates to CATTRTLAGIISTDTQYF. The chain carries TRBV6-6 and TRBJ2-3; 9 bases line up with TRBD2. V lost 10 bases to trimming and J lost 0 bases; unmatched junction nucleotides: 17. The CDR3 runs to 18 residues. The germline V gene encodes CDR1 MNHNY and CDR2 SVGAGI (reference sequence).

The chain uses TRBV6-5 and TRBJ2-3, with TRBD1 as a possible D gene (5 bases). This CDR3 region has 11 residues. V was clipped by 10 bases and J by 5 bases, with 10 bases between them. Germline V CDR1 and CDR2: MNHEY, SVGAGI. CDR3 region: CATQGLDTQYF. In DNA form, the CDR3 reads TGTGCCACGCAGGGATTAGATACGCAGTATTTT.

V and J are TRBV27 and TRBJ2-1; perhaps TRBD2 as D (5 bases). V gave up 7 bases and J gave up 9 bases, with 19 bases separating them. The CDR3 totals 14 residues. CDR1 and CDR2 (germline): MNHEY, SMNVEV (reference sequence). The CDR3 DNA reads TGTGCCAGCACAAGTTGGAGTAGCGCGAGTGAGCAGTTCTTC. Its protein is CASTSWSSASEQFF.

This rearrangement joins TRBV5-4 to TRBJ1-2, with 8 bases matching TRBD1. After removal of 5 bases from V and 4 bases from J, the junction contained 13 bases not matched to a gene. Germline V gene sequence: CDR1 SGHNT, CDR2 YYREEE (reference sequence). The CDR3 has 16 amino acids. The CDR3 DNA reads as TGTGCCAGCAGTATACTACAGGGGGTCCCTGGCTATGGCTACACCTTC. It specifies CASSILQGVPGYGYTF. The variable domain in full, completed from reference TRBV5-4 and TRBJ1-2, reads ETGVTQSPTHLIKTRGQQVTLRCSSQSGHNTVSWYQQALGQGPQFIFQYYREEENGRGNFPPRFSGLQFPNYSSELNVNALELDDSALYLCASSILQGVPGYGYTFGSGTRLTVV.

The genes are TRBV27 and TRBJ2-7; 8 bases are shared with TRBD1. There are 14 residues in the CDR3. From germline, CDR1 is MNHEY and CDR2 SMNVEV (reference sequence). The trim removed 1 base at V and 6 bases at J, leaving 5 bases unmatched. The CDR3 loop is CASSLFGQGREQYF. For the CDR3, the DNA is TGTGCCAGCAGTTTATTTGGACAGGGACGCGAGCAGTACTTC.

The chain couples TRBV18 to TRBJ1-5; no reliable D call. V was clipped by 6 bases and J by 4 bases, with 16 bases between them. Germline CDR1 is KGHSH and CDR2 is LQKENI. This CDR3 has 15 residues. This CDR3 is CASSSSAAKNQPQHF. CDR3 DNA: TGTGCCAGCTCCTCGAGCGCAGCCAAGAATCAGCCCCAGCATTTT.

This chain uses TRBV28 with TRBJ1-2, with D unclear. Germline CDR1 and CDR2: MDHEN and SYDVKM. The CDR3 contains 14 residues. Trimming removed 8 bases from V and 3 bases from J, with 16 bases in between. CDR3 sequence reads: CASRYHWGDYGYTF. In DNA form, the CDR3 reads TGTGCCAGCCGTTACCATTGGGGAGACTATGGCTACACCTTC.

The chain recombines TRBV27 with TRBJ2-1, with 9 bases aligning to TRBD1. The germline CDR1 and CDR2 sequences are MNHEY and SMNVEV (reference sequence). This CDR3 contains 13 residues. With V trimmed by 8 bases and J by 9 bases, 8 bases remained unmatched. The CDR3 is CASRDRGWCEQFF. The CDR3, as DNA: TGTGCCAGCCGCGACAGGGGGTGGTGTGAGCAGTTCTTC.

As DNA, the CDR3 is TGTGCCATCAGTCACCTGGACAGGTCGGCTGGCTACACCTTC. This gives the protein CAISHLDRSAGYTF. The chain recombines TRBV10-3 with TRBJ1-2, with 7 bases matching TRBD1. The CDR3 loop spans 14 amino acids. Germline CDR1 reads ENHRY; CDR2 reads SYGVKD. Trimming at V came to 5 bases and at J to 7 bases, leaving 10 bases not matched to a gene.

V is TRBV5-1 and J is TRBJ2-5; 7 positions match TRBD1. The V gene's germline CDR1 is SGHRS and CDR2 YFSETQ. The length of the CDR3 is 15 residues. The V segment lost 4 bases and the J segment 2 bases; nucleotides outside the gene matches: 8. The CDR3 sequence is CASSLGTVSQETQYF. The CDR3 nucleotides read TGCGCCAGCAGCCTGGGGACAGTCTCTCAAGAGACCCAGTACTTC. Combining the CDR3 with reference TRBV5-1 and TRBJ2-5 gives the whole variable domain KAGVTQTPRYLIKTRGQQVTLSCSPISGHRSVSWYQQTPGQGLQFLFEYFSETQRNKGNFPGRFSGRQFSNSRSEMNVSTLELGDSALYLCASSLGTVSQETQYFGPGTRLLVL.

The chain recombines TRBV19 with TRBJ1-5; 9 nucleotides line up with TRBD1. Germline CDR1 reads LNHDA; CDR2 reads SQIVND (reference sequence). The CDR3 contains 15 residues. The V segment lost 0 bases and the J segment 6 bases; nucleotides outside the gene matches: 3. The CDR3 DNA follows: TGTGCCAGTAGTATAGATGGGACAGGGTTTCAGCCCCAGCATTTT. It codes for CASSIDGTGFQPQHF.

Comments on this clone: One end of the junction is discordant with germline, which a read error may explain. The genes are TRBV30 and TRBJ1-1, with 8 bases matching TRBD1. Germline V gene lookup returns CDR1 GTSNPN and CDR2 SVGIG (reference sequence). The CDR3 length is 12 residues. DNA for the CDR3: TGTGCCAGGAGACAGGGGAGATTTCTGGCTTTCTTT. This translates into CARRQGRFLAFF.

Only one count was recorded for this clone. The chain carries TRBV12-5 and TRBJ2-1; no firm D call. CDR3 length: 12 residues. Trimming took off 5 bases at V and 5 bases at J, with 7 bases between the two ends. The germline gives CDR1 LGHNT, CDR2 FRNRAP. The CDR3 nucleotides are TGTGCTAGTGGTCCCCCGGACAATGAGCAGTTCTTC. This codes for CASGPPDNEQFF. Looking up the rest from reference TRBV12-5 and TRBJ2-1 gives the full variable domain: DARVTQTPRHKVTEMGQEVTMRCQPILGHNTVFWYRQTMMQGLELLAYFRNRAPLDDSGMPKDRFSAEMPDATLATLKIQPSEPRDSAVYFCASGPPDNEQFFGPGTRLTVL.

V gene TRBV9 combines with J gene TRBJ2-1, with TRBD2 matching 13 bases. Germline assignment: CDR1 SGDLS and CDR2 YYNGEE. The CDR3 has 14 amino acids. The ends lost 4 bases at V and 10 bases at J; junction bases unmatched: 5. This CDR3 is CASSIVLAGGEQFF. Written as DNA, the CDR3 is TGTGCCAGCAGCATCGTACTAGCGGGGGGGGAGCAGTTCTTC.

The genes are TRBV7-2 and TRBJ2-5; perhaps TRBD1 as D (7 bases). Germline CDR1 is SGHTA and CDR2 is FQGNSA. Trimming removed 3 bases from V and 3 bases from J, with 14 bases in between. This CDR3 has 15 amino acids. In DNA, the CDR3 is TGTGCCAGCAGCTTCCAGGGGGGACAAAAAGAGACCCAGTACTTC. It translates to CASSFQGGQKETQYF.

The rearrangement uses TRBV5-8 and TRBJ1-5, with D unresolved. V gave up 5 bases and J gave up 1 base, with 7 bases separating them. The CDR3 is 13 amino acids. Germline V CDR1 and CDR2: SGHTS, YDEGEE. CDR3 protein: CASSELSNQPQHF. CDR3 in DNA: TGTGCCAGCAGTGAACTGAGCAATCAGCCCCAGCATTTT.

Of note for this clone: This CDR3 is also generated by other DNA sequences in the sample. V and J are TRBV4-2 and TRBJ2-5; the match to TRBD2 covers 10 bases. Germline loops: CDR1 LGHNA, CDR2 YNFKEQ. The CDR3 totals 16 residues. With 0 bases clipped from V and 5 bases from J, the junction kept 6 bases outside the gene matches. The CDR3 DNA is TGTGCCAGCAGCCAAGAGAGCGGGGGGGCGGGGGAGACCCAGTACTTC. It yields the protein CASSQESGGAGETQYF.

CDR3 region: CSVREGDGYTF. CDR3 nucleotide sequence: TGCAGCGTCCGAGAGGGGGATGGCTACACCTTC. The rearrangement uses TRBV29-1 and TRBJ1-2; D may be TRBD1 (6 bases). CDR1 SQVTM and CDR2 ANQGSEA come from the germline V gene. The CDR3 covers 11 residues. Trimming cost V 6 bases and J 6 bases, with 11 bases left between them.

The sample holds one count of this clone. CDR3 region: CASSYGQLLNNSPLHF. As DNA, the CDR3 is TGTGCCAGCAGTTATGGGCAACTTTTGAATAATTCACCCCTCCACTTT. V is TRBV6-5 and J is TRBJ1-6; D not certain. Germline V gives CDR1 MNHEY, CDR2 SVGAGI. The CDR3 is made up of 16 amino acids. V was shortened by 3 bases and J by 5 bases, with 14 bases between the two germline ends.

The rearrangement joins TRBV3-1 (or the pseudogene TRBV3-2) to TRBJ1-1, with TRBD1 matching over 8 bases. Germline values: CDR1 LGHDT, CDR2 YNNKEL (reference sequence). V gave up 0 bases and J gave up 0 bases; unmatched junction bases: 6. The CDR3 covers 17 residues. This CDR3 is CASSQDRGRSMNTEAFF. CDR3 nucleotides: TGTGCCAGCAGCCAAGACAGGGGGCGGAGTATGAACACTGAAGCTTTCTTT.

V gene TRBV19 combines with J gene TRBJ1-2; 7 bases match TRBD1. The CDR3 consists of 14 residues. Looked up from germline, CDR1 is LNHDA and CDR2 is SQIVND (reference sequence). The V gene end was trimmed by 3 bases and the J gene end by 3 bases; junction bases not matched to a gene: 4. The CDR3 reads CASSISTGDYGYTF. For the CDR3, the DNA is TGTGCCAGTAGTATCTCTACAGGGGACTATGGCTACACCTTC.

The J gene is TRBJ2-7, the V gene TRBV2; D is perhaps TRBD2 (6 bases). V was clipped by 8 bases and J by 0 bases, with 20 bases between them. CDR1 and CDR2 from the germline V gene are SNHLY and FYNNEI. CDR3 length: 16 residues. The CDR3 loop reads CASRREQARSSYEQYF. The CDR3 DNA follows: TGTGCCAGCCGACGGGAGCAAGCGAGGAGCTCCTACGAGCAGTACTTC.

The CDR3 nucleotides are TGTGCCAGTAGTATCAGCGGGGGTGGGAACGAGCAGTACTTC. It specifies CASSISGGGNEQYF. The chain combines TRBV19 with TRBJ2-7; 8 positions match TRBD2. Germline V CDR1 and CDR2: LNHDA, SQIVND (reference sequence). There are 14 residues in the CDR3. The trim removed 3 bases at V and 5 bases at J, leaving 6 bases unmatched.